Sequencing of this TCR beta chain was carried out in a study of T cell responses to AZD1222 COVID-19 vaccine. Study background: Pooled samples include second doses given at about 4 or 12 weeks.

Overall study results and limits: No day 14 peak samples; only post-peak repertoires were characterized.

Germline loops: CDR1 ENHRY, CDR2 SYGVKD. This CDR3 contains 12 residues. V gave up 3 bases and J gave up 7 bases, with 9 bases separating them. TCRdb keeps only in-frame clones here, not all; method: immunoSEQ multiplex PCR. The table shows 25,000 to 30,000 clones, with just under 80% occurring only once. There are a few counts of this clone. Its antigen is not known. This rearrangement joins TRBV10-3 to TRBJ2-5, with D possibly TRBD1 on 6 matching bases. The specimen comprised peripheral blood, sampled on day 0 of AZD1222 vaccination. The receptor was derived from an adult in good health. This CDR3 reads CAISDRGGTQYF. CDR3 bases: TGTGCCATCAGTGACAGGGGTGGGACCCAGTACTTC.